One sample yielded the 9 T cell receptor beta chains listed below, sequenced in a study of a mutant IDH1 vaccine in newly diagnosed glioma. What these receptors recognize is not known. As for time point: week 47, end of study. Every vaccine dose comprised 300 ug of mutant IDH1 20-mer peptide plus topical imiquimod. Generated by immunoSEQ multiplex PCR, the TCRdb table keeps only in-frame clones and is missing some. The sample includes about 94,000 clones, roughly nine tenths of them seen just once. The sample consisted of PBMCs, taken from a glioma patient whose treatment included an IDH1 peptide vaccine. The receptor source for this set is a woman in her 50s with glioma.

The rearrangement uses TRBV7-2 and TRBJ1-1, with D possibly matching TRBD1 (5 bases). This CDR3 is 14 amino acids long. Germline CDR1 and CDR2: SGHTA and FQGNSA. V shed 5 bases and J shed 4 bases, with 14 bases lying between them. The CDR3 spells CASSGPAGVTEAFF. The CDR3 nucleotides are TGTGCCAGCAGCGGCCCCGCGGGGGTCACTGAAGCTTTCTTT.

The CDR3 DNA reads as TGCGCCAGCAGCCAAGAAGGACCTGAAAAACTGTTTTTT. This sequence encodes CASSQEGPEKLFF. The rearrangement joins TRBV4-1 to TRBJ1-4; no firm D call. Looked up from germline, CDR1 is MGHRA and CDR2 is YSYEKL. The V end was cut by 0 bases, the J end by 7 bases, with 6 bases between. This CDR3 is 13 amino acids long.

This clone was seen more than once but under ten times. Other DNA variants within this sample encode the same CDR3. The chain carries TRBV4-1 and TRBJ1-5; tentatively, D is TRBD1 (5 bases). V was cut by 1 base and J by 4 bases, with 8 bases left in between. Germline V CDR1 and CDR2: MGHRA, YSYEKL. CDR3 length: 14 amino acids. The CDR3 sequence: CASSQAGGNQPQHF. The CDR3 coding sequence is TGCGCCAGCAGCCAAGCGGGGGGGAATCAGCCCCAGCATTTT.

A few counts support this clone. Other nucleotide sequences from this sample produce the same CDR3. V and J are TRBV28 and TRBJ1-2; D call uncertain. The V gene lost 4 bases and the J gene lost 5 bases, with 5 bases spanning the gap. Per germline, CDR1 MDHEN and CDR2 SYDVKM. The CDR3 contains 11 residues. The CDR3 nucleotides are TGTGCCAGCAGTTCGGGGTATGGCTACACCTTC. Protein sequence: CASSSGYGYTF.

The table lists this clone with a count of one. V and J are TRBV11-2 and TRBJ2-7, with D possibly being TRBD1 (6 bases). Trimming removed 0 bases at V and 7 bases at J, with 16 bases between. Germline V CDR1 and CDR2: SGHAT, FQNNGV. The CDR3 has 15 amino acids. The CDR3, as DNA: TGTGCCAGCAGCTTAGAGGGGGCCAGTGCGTGGGAGCAGTACTTC. Translation gives CASSLEGASAWEQYF.

V and J are TRBV2 and TRBJ2-7, with D perhaps being TRBD1 or TRBD2 (5 bases each). Germline-derived CDR1 and CDR2 are SNHLY and FYNNEI. Between the trimmed V and J ends, which lost 3 bases and 7 bases, there was a span of 22 bases. This CDR3 has 16 residues. The CDR3 protein is CASSDATRGAAQEQYF. CDR3 in DNA: TGTGCCAGCAGTGATGCGACGAGGGGCGCGGCTCAGGAGCAGTACTTC.

The chain joins TRBV30 to TRBJ1-4; 9 bases align to TRBD1. CDR1 is GTSNPN and CDR2 is SVGIG in the germline V gene (reference sequence). J was trimmed by 6 bases and V by 5 bases; bases with no gene match: 4. The CDR3 totals 13 residues. CDR3 loop: CAWGRDRDEKLFF. CDR3 nucleotide sequence: TGTGCCTGGGGAAGGGACAGGGATGAAAAACTGTTTTTT.

The chain combines TRBV15 with TRBJ1-1; D remains ambiguous. The V gene's germline CDR1 is LNHNV and CDR2 YYDKDF (reference sequence). The V end was cut by 0 bases, the J end by 1 base, with 6 bases between. This CDR3 comprises 14 residues. The CDR3 nucleotides read TGTGCCACCAGCAGAGAAAACCGGAACACTGAAGCTTTCTTT. This codes for CATSRENRNTEAFF. Complete variable domain (other parts from reference TRBV15 and TRBJ1-1): DAMVIQNPRYQVTQFGKPVTLSCSQTLNHNVMYWYQQKSSQAPKLLFHYYDKDFNNEADTPDNFQSRRPNTSFCFLDIRSPGLGDTAMYLCATSRENRNTEAFFGQGTRLTVV.

The gene calls are TRBV19 and TRBJ2-2; 10 positions agree with TRBD1. V shed 5 bases and J 6 bases; nucleotides not matched to a gene: 6. The germline CDR1 and CDR2 sequences are LNHDA and SQIVND (reference sequence). This CDR3 comprises 15 residues. For the CDR3, the DNA is TGTGCCAGTAGTTCCGCGGGACAGGGGCCCGGGGAGCTGTTTTTT. Translation gives CASSSAGQGPGELFF.